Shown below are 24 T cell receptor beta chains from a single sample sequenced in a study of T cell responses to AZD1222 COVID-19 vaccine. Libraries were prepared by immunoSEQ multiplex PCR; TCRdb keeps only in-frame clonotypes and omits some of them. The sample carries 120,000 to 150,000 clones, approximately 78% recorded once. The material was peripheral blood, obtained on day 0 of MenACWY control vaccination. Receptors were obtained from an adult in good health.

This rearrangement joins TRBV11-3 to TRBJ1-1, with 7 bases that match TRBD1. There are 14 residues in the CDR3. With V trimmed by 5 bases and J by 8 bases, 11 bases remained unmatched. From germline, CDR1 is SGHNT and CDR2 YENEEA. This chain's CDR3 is CASSPDRARTEAFF. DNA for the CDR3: TGTGCCAGCAGCCCAGACAGGGCCCGAACGGAAGCTTTCTTT.

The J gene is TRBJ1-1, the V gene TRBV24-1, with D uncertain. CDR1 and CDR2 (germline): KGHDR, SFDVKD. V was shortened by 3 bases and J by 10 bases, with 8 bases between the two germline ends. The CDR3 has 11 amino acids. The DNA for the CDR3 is TGTGCCACCAGTGATCGTGTAGGAGCTTTCTTT. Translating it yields CATSDRVGAFF.

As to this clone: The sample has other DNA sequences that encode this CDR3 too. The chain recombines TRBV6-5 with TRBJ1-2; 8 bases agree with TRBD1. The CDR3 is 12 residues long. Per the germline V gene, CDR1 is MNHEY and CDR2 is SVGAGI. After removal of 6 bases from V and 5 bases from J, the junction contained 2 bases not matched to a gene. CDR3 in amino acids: CASSRTGYGYTF. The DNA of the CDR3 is TGTGCCAGCAGCCGGACAGGGTATGGCTACACCTTC.

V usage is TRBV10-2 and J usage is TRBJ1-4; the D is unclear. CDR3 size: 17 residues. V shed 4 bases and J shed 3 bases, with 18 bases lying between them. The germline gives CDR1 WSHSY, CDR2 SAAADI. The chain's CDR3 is CASSGRRRGLSNEKLFF. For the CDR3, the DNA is TGCGCCAGCAGTGGTCGGAGGAGAGGACTCTCTAATGAAAAACTGTTTTTT.

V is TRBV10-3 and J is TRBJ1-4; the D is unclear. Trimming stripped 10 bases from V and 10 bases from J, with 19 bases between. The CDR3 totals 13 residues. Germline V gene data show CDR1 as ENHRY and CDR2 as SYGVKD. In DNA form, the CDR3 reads TGTGCCACCCGGAATGACGGCAGCGGAAAACTGTTTTTT. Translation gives CATRNDGSGKLFF.

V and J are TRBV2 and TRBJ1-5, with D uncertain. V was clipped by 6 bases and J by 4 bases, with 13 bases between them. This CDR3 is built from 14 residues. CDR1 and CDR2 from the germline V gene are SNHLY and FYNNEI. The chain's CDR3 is CASRNPGLNQPQHF. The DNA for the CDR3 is TGTGCCAGCAGGAACCCGGGTCTTAATCAGCCCCAGCATTTT.

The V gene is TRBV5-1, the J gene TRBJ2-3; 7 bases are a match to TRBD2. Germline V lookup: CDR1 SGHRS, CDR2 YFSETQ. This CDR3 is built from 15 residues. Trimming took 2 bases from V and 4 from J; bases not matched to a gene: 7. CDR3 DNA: TGCGCCAGCAGCTTTGGGAGCGGGGTTCCAGATACGCAGTATTTT. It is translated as CASSFGSGVPDTQYF.

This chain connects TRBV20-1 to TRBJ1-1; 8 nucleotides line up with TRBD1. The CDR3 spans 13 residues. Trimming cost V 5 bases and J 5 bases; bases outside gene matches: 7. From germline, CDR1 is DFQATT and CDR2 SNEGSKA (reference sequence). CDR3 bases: TGCAGTGCTGGTGGACAGGGAGGAACTGAAGCTTTCTTT. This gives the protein CSAGGQGGTEAFF.

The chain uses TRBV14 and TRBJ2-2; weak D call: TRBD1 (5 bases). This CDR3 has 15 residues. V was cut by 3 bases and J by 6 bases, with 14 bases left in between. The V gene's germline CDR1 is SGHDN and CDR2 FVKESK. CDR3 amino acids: CASSHSTAGAGELFF. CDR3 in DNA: TGTGCCAGCAGCCACTCGACAGCCGGCGCCGGGGAGCTGTTTTTT.

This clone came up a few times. As DNA, the CDR3 is TGTGCCAGCAGTGAATTTAGCACCGGGGAGCTGTTTTTT. Encoded protein: CASSEFSTGELFF. V gene TRBV2 combines with J gene TRBJ2-2, with unresolved D. The germline CDR1 and CDR2 sequences are SNHLY and FYNNEI. CDR3 length: 13 amino acids. V lost 2 bases to trimming and J lost 4 bases, with 5 bases between them.

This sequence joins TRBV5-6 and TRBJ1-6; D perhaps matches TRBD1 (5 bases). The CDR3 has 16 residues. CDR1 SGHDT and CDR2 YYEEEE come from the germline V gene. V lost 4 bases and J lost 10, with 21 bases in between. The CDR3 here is CASSLGSGTRGSPLHF. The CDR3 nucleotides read TGTGCCAGCAGCCTGGGCTCCGGGACCAGAGGATCACCCCTCCACTTT.

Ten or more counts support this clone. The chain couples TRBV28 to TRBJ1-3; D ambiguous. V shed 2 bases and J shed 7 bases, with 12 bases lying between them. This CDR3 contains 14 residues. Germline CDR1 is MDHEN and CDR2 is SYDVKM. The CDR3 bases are TGTGCCAGCAGTTTAACGGGGTCGAGTAACACCATATATTTT. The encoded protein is CASSLTGSSNTIYF.

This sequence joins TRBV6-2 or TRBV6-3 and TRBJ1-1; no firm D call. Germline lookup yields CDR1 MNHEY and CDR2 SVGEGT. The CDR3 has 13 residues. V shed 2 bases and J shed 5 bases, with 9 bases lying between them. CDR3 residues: CASSYNGGTEAFF. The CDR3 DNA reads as TGTGCCAGCAGTTACAACGGAGGGACTGAAGCTTTCTTT.

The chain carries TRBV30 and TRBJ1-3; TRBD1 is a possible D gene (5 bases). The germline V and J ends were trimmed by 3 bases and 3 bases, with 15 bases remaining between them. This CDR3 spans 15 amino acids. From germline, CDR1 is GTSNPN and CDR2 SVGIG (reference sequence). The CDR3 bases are TGTGCCTGGAGCGGCGGGGTGACAGATGGAAACACCATATATTTT. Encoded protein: CAWSGGVTDGNTIYF.

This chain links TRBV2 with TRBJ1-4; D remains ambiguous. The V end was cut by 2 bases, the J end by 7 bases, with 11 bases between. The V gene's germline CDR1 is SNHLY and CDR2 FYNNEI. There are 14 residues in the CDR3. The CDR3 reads CASSELPGSEKLFF. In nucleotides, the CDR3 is TGTGCCAGCAGTGAATTACCCGGCAGTGAAAAACTGTTTTTT.

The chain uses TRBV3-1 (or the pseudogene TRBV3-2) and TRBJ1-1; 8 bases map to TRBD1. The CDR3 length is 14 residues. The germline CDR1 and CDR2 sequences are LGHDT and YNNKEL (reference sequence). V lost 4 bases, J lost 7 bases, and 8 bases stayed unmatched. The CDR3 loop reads CASSPSGGVREAFF. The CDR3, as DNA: TGTGCCAGCAGCCCGTCAGGGGGCGTTCGTGAAGCTTTCTTT.

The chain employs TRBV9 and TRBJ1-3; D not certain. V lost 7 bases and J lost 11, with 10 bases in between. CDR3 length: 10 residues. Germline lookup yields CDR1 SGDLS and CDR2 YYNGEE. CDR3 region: CASQPLSIYF. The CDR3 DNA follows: TGTGCCAGCCAACCTCTCTCCATATATTTT.

The CDR3 DNA follows: TGCGCCAGCAGCTATCCCGGGACAGGCTACCAAGAGACCCAGTACTTC. This encodes CASSYPGTGYQETQYF. This chain links TRBV5-1 with TRBJ2-5, with 8 positions matching TRBD1. The germline V gene encodes CDR1 SGHRS and CDR2 YFSETQ. After removal of 3 bases from V and 0 bases from J, the junction contained 7 bases not matched to a gene. The CDR3 contains 16 residues.

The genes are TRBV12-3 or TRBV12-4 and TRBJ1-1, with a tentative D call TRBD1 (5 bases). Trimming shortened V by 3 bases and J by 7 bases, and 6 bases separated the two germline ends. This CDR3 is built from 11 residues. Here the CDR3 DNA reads TGTGCCAGCAGTTTGGGGCTTGAAGCTTTCTTT. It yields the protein CASSLGLEAFF.

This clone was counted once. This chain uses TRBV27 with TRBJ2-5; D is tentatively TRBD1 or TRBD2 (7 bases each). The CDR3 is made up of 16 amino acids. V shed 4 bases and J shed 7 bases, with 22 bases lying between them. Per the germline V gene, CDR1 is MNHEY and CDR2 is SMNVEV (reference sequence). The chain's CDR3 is CASSSLRGGWFATQYF. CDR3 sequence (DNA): TGTGCCAGCAGTTCCCTCAGGGGGGGTTGGTTTGCGACCCAGTACTTC.

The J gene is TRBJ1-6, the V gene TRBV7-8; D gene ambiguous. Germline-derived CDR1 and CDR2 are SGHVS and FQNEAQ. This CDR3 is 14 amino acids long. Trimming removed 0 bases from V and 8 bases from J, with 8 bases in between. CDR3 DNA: TGTGCCAGCAGCTTAGCGCTGGGTGATTCACCCCTCCACTTT. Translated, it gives CASSLALGDSPLHF.

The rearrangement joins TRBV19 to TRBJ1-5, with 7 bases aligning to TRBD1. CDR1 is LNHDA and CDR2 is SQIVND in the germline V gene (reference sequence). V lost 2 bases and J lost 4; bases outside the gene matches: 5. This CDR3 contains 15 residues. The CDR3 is CASSISGQLNQPQHF. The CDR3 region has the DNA TGTGCCAGTAGTATATCGGGACAGCTTAATCAGCCCCAGCATTTT.

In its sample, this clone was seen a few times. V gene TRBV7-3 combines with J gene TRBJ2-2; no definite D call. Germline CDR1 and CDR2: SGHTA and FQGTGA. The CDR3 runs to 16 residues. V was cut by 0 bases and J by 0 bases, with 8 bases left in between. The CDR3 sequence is CASSLTSGSNTGELFF. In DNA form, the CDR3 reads TGTGCCAGCAGCTTAACCTCGGGTTCGAACACCGGGGAGCTGTTTTTT.

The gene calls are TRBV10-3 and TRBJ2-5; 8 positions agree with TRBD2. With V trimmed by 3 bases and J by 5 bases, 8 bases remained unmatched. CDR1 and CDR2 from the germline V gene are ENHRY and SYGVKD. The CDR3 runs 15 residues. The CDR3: CAISDPGTRTETQYF. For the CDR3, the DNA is TGTGCCATCAGTGACCCCGGGACTAGAACGGAGACCCAGTACTTC.